One and the same sample provided the 3 T cell receptor beta chains below, sequenced in a study of shared clonotypes between healthy human individuals. Terminally differentiated effector memory CD45RA+ cells were excluded from the naive CD8 cells, which were CD45RO-negative and positively selected for CCR7. Sequenced by immunoSEQ multiplex PCR; TCRdb stores in-frame clones only, minus some. The sample lists hundreds of thousands of clones, about 90% occurring once. The sequenced material came from naive CD8+ T cells sorted from blood. The receptors come from a man aged 25-45 years in good health.

V is TRBV20-1 and J is TRBJ2-7; D call uncertain. The CDR3 contains 11 residues. The germline V and J ends were trimmed by 1 base and 4 bases, with 5 bases remaining between them. Germline lookup yields CDR1 DFQATT and CDR2 SNEGSKA (reference sequence). In DNA form, the CDR3 reads TGCAGTGCTAGAGGGTCTTACGAGCAGTACTTC. Translation gives CSARGSYEQYF.

This chain connects TRBV28 to TRBJ2-3; TRBD1 is a possible D gene (6 bases). Germline V gives CDR1 MDHEN, CDR2 SYDVKM. This CDR3 has 15 amino acids. V was clipped by 4 bases and J by 0 bases, with 11 bases between them. CDR3 DNA: TGTGCCAGCAGTTGGGACAAGTCTAGCACAGATACGCAGTATTTT. Amino acid sequence: CASSWDKSSTDTQYF.

CDR3 amino acids: CASSDLTSGDWYEQYF. The CDR3 DNA follows: TGTGCCAGCAGTGACTTGACTAGCGGGGATTGGTACGAGCAGTACTTC. The chain links TRBV2 to TRBJ2-7, with TRBD2 identical over 11 bases. The junction had 8 bases not matched to a gene; V was cut back by 3 bases and J by 4 bases. Germline lookup yields CDR1 SNHLY and CDR2 FYNNEI. The CDR3 runs to 16 residues. The full variable domain, with the rest looked up from reference TRBV2 and TRBJ2-7, is EPEVTQTPSHQVTQMGQEVILRCVPISNHLYFYWYRQILGQKVEFLVSFYNNEISEKSEIFDDQFSVERPDGSNFTLKIRSTKLEDSAMYFCASSDLTSGDWYEQYFGPGTRLTVT.